This TCR beta chain was identified during a study of T cells in tumors after PD-1 blockade. Germline V CDR1 and CDR2: SGDLS, YYNGEE. The CDR3 is made up of 15 amino acids. Trimming stripped 2 bases from V and 1 base from J, with 11 bases between. TCRdb's table, derived via immunoSEQ multiplex PCR, lists solely in-frame clones and lacks some. The sample gives 45,000 or so clones, approximately 79% of which show up once; around 9.3% is in the top ten. The V gene is TRBV9, the J gene TRBJ2-3; a possible D gene is TRBD2 (5 bases). This sequence was found in a human donor with advanced basal cell or squamous cell carcinoma (not recorded which). Sequencing was performed on PBMCs, taken before anti-PD-1 therapy. The CDR3 DNA is TGTGCCAGCAGCGTTGGTGTGGGAGGCACAGATACGCAGTATTTT. Translating it yields CASSVGVGGTDTQYF.